This T cell receptor (beta chain) was identified in a study of T-cell reconstitution after alpha-beta-depleted transplantation in children. Researchers prepared the TCRbeta library using unique molecular identifiers, the study reports. TCRdb reprocessed the PCR reads via MiXCR and lists one record per CDR3 protein. The sample has hundreds of thousands of distinct CDR3 sequences; approximately 16% are singletons. The trim removed 3 bases at V and 5 bases at J, leaving 18 bases unmatched. The CDR3 consists of 17 residues. Germline V CDR1 and CDR2: DFQATT, SNEGSKA (reference sequence). The V and J genes are TRBV20-1 and TRBJ2-7; 8 bases agree with TRBD1. The sequencing here drew on PBMCs from the stem cell graft donor, taken from the stem cell graft. The receptor comes from a human donor who donated a stem cell graft to a child with acute myeloid leukemia. The CDR3 nucleotides are TGCAGTGCTAGTATTGTTTGGGGGGACAGGTTTCTTCACGAGCAGTACTTC. Its translation: CSASIVWGDRFLHEQYF.